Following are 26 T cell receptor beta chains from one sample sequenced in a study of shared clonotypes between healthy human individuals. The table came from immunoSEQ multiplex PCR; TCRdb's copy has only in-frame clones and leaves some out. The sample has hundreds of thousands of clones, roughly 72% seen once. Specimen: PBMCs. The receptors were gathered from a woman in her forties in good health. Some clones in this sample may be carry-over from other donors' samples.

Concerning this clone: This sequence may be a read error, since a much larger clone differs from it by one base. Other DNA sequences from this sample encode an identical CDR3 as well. DNA for the CDR3: TGTGCCAGCAGCGTAGTGGGAAGCTACAATGAGCAGTTCTTC. Protein product: CASSVVGSYNEQFF. This chain uses TRBV9 with TRBJ2-1; no clear D gene. This CDR3 comprises 14 residues. Trimming pared 0 bases from V and 3 bases from J, leaving 7 bases between. The germline V gene has CDR1 SGDLS and CDR2 YYNGEE.

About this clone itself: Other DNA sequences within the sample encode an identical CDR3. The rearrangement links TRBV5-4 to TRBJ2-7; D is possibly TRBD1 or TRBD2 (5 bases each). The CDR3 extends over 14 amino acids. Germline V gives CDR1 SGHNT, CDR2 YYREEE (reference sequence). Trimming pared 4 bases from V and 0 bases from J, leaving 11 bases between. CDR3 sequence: CASSAGTISYEQYF. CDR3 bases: TGTGCCAGCAGCGCAGGGACGATCTCCTACGAGCAGTACTTC. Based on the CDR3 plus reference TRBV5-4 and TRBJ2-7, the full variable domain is ETGVTQSPTHLIKTRGQQVTLRCSSQSGHNTVSWYQQALGQGPQFIFQYYREEENGRGNFPPRFSGLQFPNYSSELNVNALELDDSALYLCASSAGTISYEQYFGPGTRLTVT.

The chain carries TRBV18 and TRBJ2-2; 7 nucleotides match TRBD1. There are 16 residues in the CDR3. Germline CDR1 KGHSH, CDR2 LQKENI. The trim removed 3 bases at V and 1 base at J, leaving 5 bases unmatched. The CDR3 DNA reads TGTGCCAGCTCACCGGCCCAGGGGGTGAACACCGGGGAGCTGTTTTTT. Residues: CASSPAQGVNTGELFF.

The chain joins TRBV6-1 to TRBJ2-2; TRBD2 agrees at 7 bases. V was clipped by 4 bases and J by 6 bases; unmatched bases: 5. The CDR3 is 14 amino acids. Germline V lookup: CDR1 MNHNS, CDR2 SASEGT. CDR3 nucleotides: TGTGCCAGCAGTGTCTTAGGGAGGGCCGGGGAGCTGTTTTTT. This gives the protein CASSVLGRAGELFF.

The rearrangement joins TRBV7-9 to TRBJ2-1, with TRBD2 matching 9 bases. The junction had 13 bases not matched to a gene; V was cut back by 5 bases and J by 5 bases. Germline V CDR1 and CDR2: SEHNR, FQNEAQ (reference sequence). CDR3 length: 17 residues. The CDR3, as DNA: TGTGCCAGCAGCCAGGCGCGGGCGGGAGGGCGGCACAATGAGCAGTTCTTC. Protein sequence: CASSQARAGGRHNEQFF.

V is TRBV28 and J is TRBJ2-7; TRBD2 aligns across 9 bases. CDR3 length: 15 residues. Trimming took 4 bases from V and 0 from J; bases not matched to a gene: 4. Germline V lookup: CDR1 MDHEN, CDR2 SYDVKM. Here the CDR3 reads CASSSPTSGSYEQYF. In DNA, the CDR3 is TGTGCCAGCAGTTCCCCGACTAGCGGCTCCTACGAGCAGTACTTC. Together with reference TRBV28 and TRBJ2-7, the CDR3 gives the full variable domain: DVKVTQSSRYLVKRTGEKVFLECVQDMDHENMFWYRQDPGLGLRLIYFSYDVKMKEKGDIPEGYSVSREKKERFSLILESASTNQTSMYLCASSSPTSGSYEQYFGPGTRLTVT.

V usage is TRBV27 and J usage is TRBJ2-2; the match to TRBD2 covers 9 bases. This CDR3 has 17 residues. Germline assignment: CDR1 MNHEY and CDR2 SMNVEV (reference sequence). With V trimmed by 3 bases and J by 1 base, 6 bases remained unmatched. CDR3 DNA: TGTGCCAGCAGTTTTCGCGGGAGGGCCTTGAACACCGGGGAGCTGTTTTTT. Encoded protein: CASSFRGRALNTGELFF.

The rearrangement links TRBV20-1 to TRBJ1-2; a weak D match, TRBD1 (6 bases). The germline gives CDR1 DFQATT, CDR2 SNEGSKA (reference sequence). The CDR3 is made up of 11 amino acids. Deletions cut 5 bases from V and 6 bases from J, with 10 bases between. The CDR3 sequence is CSAGTNNGYTF. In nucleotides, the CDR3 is TGCAGTGCTGGGACAAATAATGGCTACACCTTC.

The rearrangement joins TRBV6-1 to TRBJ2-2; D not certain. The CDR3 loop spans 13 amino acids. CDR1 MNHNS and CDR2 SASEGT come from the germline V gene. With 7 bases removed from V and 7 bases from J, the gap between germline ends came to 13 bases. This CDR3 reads CASIRRSDGELFF. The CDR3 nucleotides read TGTGCCAGCATCCGCAGGTCCGACGGGGAGCTGTTTTTT.

This CDR3 reads CASSDSASGSPYNEQFF. CDR3 bases: TGTGCCAGCAGTGACTCTGCTAGCGGGAGCCCTTACAATGAGCAGTTCTTC. The J gene is TRBJ2-1, the V gene TRBV6-4; the match to TRBD2 covers 10 bases. CDR3 length: 17 residues. From germline, CDR1 is MRHNA and CDR2 SNTAGT. Trimming took 0 bases from V and 4 from J; bases not matched to a gene: 6.

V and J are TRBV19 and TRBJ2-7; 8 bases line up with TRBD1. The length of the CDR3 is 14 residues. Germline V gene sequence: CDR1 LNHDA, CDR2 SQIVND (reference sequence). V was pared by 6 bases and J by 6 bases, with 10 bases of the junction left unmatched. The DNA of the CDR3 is TGTGCCAGTAGCAACACCCGACAGGGGTCCGAGCAGTACTTC. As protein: CASSNTRQGSEQYF.

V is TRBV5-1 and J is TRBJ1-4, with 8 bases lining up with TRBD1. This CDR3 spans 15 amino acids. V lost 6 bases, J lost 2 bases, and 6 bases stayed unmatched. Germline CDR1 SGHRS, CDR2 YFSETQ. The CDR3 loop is CASNRQGATNEKLFF. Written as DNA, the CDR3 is TGCGCCAGCAATAGGCAGGGGGCTACTAATGAAAAACTGTTTTTT. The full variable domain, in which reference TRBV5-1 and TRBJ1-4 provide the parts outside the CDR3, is KAGVTQTPRYLIKTRGQQVTLSCSPISGHRSVSWYQQTPGQGLQFLFEYFSETQRNKGNFPGRFSGRQFSNSRSEMNVSTLELGDSALYLCASNRQGATNEKLFFGSGTQLSVL.

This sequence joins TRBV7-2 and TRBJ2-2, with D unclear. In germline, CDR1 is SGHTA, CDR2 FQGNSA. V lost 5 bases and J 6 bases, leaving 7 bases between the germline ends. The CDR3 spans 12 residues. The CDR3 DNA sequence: TGTGCCAGCAGCCTCTACGCCGGGGAGCTGTTTTTT. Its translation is CASSLYAGELFF.

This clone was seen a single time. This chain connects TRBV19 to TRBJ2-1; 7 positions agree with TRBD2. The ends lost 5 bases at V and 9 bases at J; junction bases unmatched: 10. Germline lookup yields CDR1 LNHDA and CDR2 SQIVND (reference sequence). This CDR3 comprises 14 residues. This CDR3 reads CASSSGLEVREQFF. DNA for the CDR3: TGTGCCAGTAGTTCCGGACTAGAAGTTCGTGAGCAGTTCTTC.

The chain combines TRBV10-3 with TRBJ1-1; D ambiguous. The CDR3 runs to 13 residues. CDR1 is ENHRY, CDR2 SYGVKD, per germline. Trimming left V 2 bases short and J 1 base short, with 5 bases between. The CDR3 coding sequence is TGTGCCATCAGTGAGCATCCGAACACTGAAGCTTTCTTT. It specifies CAISEHPNTEAFF.

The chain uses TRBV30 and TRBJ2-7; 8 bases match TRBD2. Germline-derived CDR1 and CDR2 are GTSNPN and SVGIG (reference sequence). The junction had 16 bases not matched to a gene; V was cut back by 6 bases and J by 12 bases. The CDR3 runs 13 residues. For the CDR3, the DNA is TGTGCCTGTGCCGGGACTAGACGGGAAAAGCGGTACTTC. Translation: CACAGTRREKRYF.

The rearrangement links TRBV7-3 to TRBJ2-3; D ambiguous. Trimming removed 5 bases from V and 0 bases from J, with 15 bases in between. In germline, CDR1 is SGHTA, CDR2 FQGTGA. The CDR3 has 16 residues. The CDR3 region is CASSPAVYASTDTQYF. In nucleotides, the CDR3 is TGTGCCAGCAGCCCTGCGGTCTATGCAAGCACAGATACGCAGTATTTT.

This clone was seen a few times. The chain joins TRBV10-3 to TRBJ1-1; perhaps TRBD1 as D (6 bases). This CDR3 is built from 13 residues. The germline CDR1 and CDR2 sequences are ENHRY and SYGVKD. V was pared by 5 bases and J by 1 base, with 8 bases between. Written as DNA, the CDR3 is TGTGCCATCAGTCAGGGACAGAACACTGAAGCTTTCTTT. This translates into CAISQGQNTEAFF.

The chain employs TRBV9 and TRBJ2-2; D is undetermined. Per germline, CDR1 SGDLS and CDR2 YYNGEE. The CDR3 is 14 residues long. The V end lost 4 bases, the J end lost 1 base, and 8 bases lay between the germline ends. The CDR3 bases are TGTGCCAGCAGCCGGACCGAGAACACCGGGGAGCTGTTTTTT. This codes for CASSRTENTGELFF.

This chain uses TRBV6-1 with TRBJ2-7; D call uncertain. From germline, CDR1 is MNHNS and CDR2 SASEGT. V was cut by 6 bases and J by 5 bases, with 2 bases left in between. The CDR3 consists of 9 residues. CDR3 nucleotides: TGTGCCAGCAGGGACGAGCAGTACTTC. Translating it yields CASRDEQYF.

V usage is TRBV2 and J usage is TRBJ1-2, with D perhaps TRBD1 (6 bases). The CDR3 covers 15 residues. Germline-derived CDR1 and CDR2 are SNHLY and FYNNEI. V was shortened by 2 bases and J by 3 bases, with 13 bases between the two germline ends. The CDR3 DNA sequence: TGTGCCAGCAGTGAACTCAGACAGGTCTACTATGGCTACACCTTC. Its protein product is CASSELRQVYYGYTF.

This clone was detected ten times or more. The CDR3 is CASSLASQGREKLFF. CDR3 sequence (DNA): TGTGCCAGCAGCTTAGCGTCACAGGGACGTGAAAAACTGTTTTTT. The V and J genes are TRBV7-8 and TRBJ1-4; D is possibly TRBD1 (6 bases). Germline V CDR1 and CDR2: SGHVS, FQNEAQ. There are 15 residues in the CDR3. The germline V and J ends were trimmed by 0 bases and 7 bases, with 12 bases remaining between them. Using reference TRBV7-8 and TRBJ1-4 for the parts outside the CDR3, the full variable domain is GAGVSQSPRYKVAKRGQDVALRCDPISGHVSLFWYQQALGQGPEFLTYFQNEAQLDKSGLPSDRFFAERPEGSVSTLKIQRTQQEDSAVYLCASSLASQGREKLFFGSGTQLSVL.

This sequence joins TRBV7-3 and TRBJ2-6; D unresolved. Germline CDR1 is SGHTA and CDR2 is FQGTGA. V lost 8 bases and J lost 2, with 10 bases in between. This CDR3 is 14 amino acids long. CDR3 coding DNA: TGTGCCAGCGGCGTGGGGACTGGGGCCAACGTCCTGACTTTC. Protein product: CASGVGTGANVLTF.

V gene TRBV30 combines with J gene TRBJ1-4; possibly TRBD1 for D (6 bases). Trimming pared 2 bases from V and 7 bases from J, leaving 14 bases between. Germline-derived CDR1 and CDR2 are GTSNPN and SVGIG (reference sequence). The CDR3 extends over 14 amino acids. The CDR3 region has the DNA TGTGCCTGGAGTTCACAGGGTTACGGTGAAAAACTGTTTTTT. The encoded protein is CAWSSQGYGEKLFF.

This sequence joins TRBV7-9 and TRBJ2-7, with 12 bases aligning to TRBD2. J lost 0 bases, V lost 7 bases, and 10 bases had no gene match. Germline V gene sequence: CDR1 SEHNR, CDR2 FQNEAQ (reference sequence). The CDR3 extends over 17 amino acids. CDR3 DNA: TGTGCCAGCACCAAACTAGCGGGAGGTCAGGGCTCCTACGAGCAGTACTTC. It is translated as CASTKLAGGQGSYEQYF. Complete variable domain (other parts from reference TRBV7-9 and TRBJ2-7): DTGVSQNPRHKITKRGQNVTFRCDPISEHNRLYWYRQTLGQGPEFLTYFQNEAQLEKSRLLSDRFSAERPKGSFSTLEIQRTEQGDSAMYLCASTKLAGGQGSYEQYFGPGTRLTVT.

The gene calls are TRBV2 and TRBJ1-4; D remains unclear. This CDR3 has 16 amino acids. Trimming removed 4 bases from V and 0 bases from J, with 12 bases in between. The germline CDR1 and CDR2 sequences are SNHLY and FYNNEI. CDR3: CASSVDRVATNEKLFF. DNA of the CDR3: TGTGCCAGCAGTGTAGATAGAGTTGCAACTAATGAAAAACTGTTTTTT. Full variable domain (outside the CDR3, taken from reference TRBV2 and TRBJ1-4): EPEVTQTPSHQVTQMGQEVILRCVPISNHLYFYWYRQILGQKVEFLVSFYNNEISEKSEIFDDQFSVERPDGSNFTLKIRSTKLEDSAMYFCASSVDRVATNEKLFFGSGTQLSVL.